A single sample is the source of the 29 T cell receptor beta chains below, sequenced in a study of CD8 T cells in ankylosing spondylitis. TCRdb reprocessed the 5' RACE reads via MiXCR and lists one record per CDR3 protein. Seen here are approximately 220,000 distinct CDR3 sequences, roughly 24% observed once, and the top ten hold just over 6.5%. The sequencing sample was made of blood, either unsorted or a sorted T cell fraction (not recorded which). The receptors come from a male donor with ankylosing spondylitis or in good health (not recorded which).

This clonotype was counted at least ten times. This chain connects TRBV28 to TRBJ2-7, with a tentative D call TRBD1 (5 bases). The CDR3 is 14 amino acids. Trimming stripped 6 bases from V and 0 bases from J, with 12 bases between. Looked up from germline, CDR1 is MDHEN and CDR2 is SYDVKM. CDR3 bases: TGTGCCAGCAGGACCACAGGAACCTCCTACGAGCAGTACTTC. It encodes CASRTTGTSYEQYF.

This chain connects TRBV11-2 to TRBJ2-5; 10 positions match TRBD2. Trimming removed 5 bases from V and 1 base from J; junction bases left unmatched: 19. The CDR3 loop spans 20 amino acids. The germline gives CDR1 SGHAT, CDR2 FQNNGV. CDR3 residues: CASSKLPLASGSISQETQYF. CDR3 coding DNA: TGTGCCAGCAGCAAATTGCCCCTGGCTAGCGGGAGCATTTCCCAAGAGACCCAGTACTTC.

The V and J genes are TRBV12-3 or TRBV12-4 and TRBJ1-2; 9 nucleotides match TRBD1. The CDR3 runs to 14 residues. The V gene end was trimmed by 3 bases and the J gene end by 2 bases; junction bases not matched to a gene: 1. The CDR3 reads CASSFDRGNYGYTF. CDR3 DNA sequence: TGTGCCAGCAGTTTCGACAGGGGGAACTATGGCTACACCTTC.

This chain links TRBV7-2 with TRBJ1-2; D perhaps matches TRBD1 (6 bases). This CDR3 comprises 15 residues. The germline V and J ends were trimmed by 1 base and 0 bases, with 9 bases remaining between them. Looked up from germline, CDR1 is SGHTA and CDR2 is FQGNSA. The CDR3 DNA is TGTGCCAGCAGCTTAGAATCAGGGGCTAACTATGGCTACACCTTC. It specifies CASSLESGANYGYTF.

Worth noting for this clonotype: A much bigger clone sits one base away, suggesting this may be a read error. V and J are TRBV12-3 or TRBV12-4 and TRBJ2-5; weak D call: TRBD2 (5 bases). This CDR3 region has 13 residues. DNA for the CDR3: TGTGTCAGCAGTTTAGTCGGGGAAGAGACCCAGTACTTC. Translated, it gives CVSSLVGEETQYF.

The sample holds many counts of this clonotype. The rearrangement links TRBV12-3 or TRBV12-4 to TRBJ2-5, with 7 bases matching TRBD1. The trim removed 3 bases at V and 5 bases at J, leaving 3 bases unmatched. The CDR3 has 13 residues. DNA for the CDR3: TGTGCCAGCAGTTTGGGGACAGACGAGACCCAGTACTTC. This sequence encodes CASSLGTDETQYF.

At least ten counts were recorded for this clonotype. This chain joins TRBV5-1 and TRBJ1-2; D is uncertain. CDR3 length: 12 amino acids. Germline V lookup: CDR1 SGHRS, CDR2 YFSETQ. Between the trimmed V and J ends, which lost 0 bases and 6 bases, there was a span of 6 bases. The CDR3 spells CASSLDGNGYTF. The CDR3 DNA reads as TGCGCCAGCAGCTTGGACGGTAATGGCTACACCTTC. The full variable domain, with the rest looked up from reference TRBV5-1 and TRBJ1-2, is KAGVTQTPRYLIKTRGQQVTLSCSPISGHRSVSWYQQTPGQGLQFLFEYFSETQRNKGNFPGRFSGRQFSNSRSEMNVSTLELGDSALYLCASSLDGNGYTFGSGTRLTVV.

This clonotype was counted between two and nine times. The chain carries TRBV4-1 and TRBJ2-5, with TRBD1 matching over 9 bases. The germline gives CDR1 MGHRA, CDR2 YSYEKL. V shed 3 bases and J 2 bases; nucleotides not matched to a gene: 4. There are 15 residues in the CDR3. CDR3 region: CASSQGGTGQETQYF. The CDR3 DNA follows: TGCGCCAGCAGCCAGGGCGGGACAGGGCAAGAGACCCAGTACTTC.

J is TRBJ2-2 and V is TRBV20-1, with D tentatively TRBD1 (7 bases). The CDR3 sequence is 16 residues long. CDR1 and CDR2 from the germline V gene are DFQATT and SNEGSKA (reference sequence). Trimming took 2 bases from V and 5 from J, leaving 18 bases between them. The chain's CDR3 is CSARSRQGGRTGELFF. The CDR3 DNA sequence: TGCAGTGCTAGAAGTCGGCAGGGGGGAAGGACCGGGGAGCTGTTTTTT.

This clonotype was seen at least ten times. The rearrangement joins TRBV20-1 to TRBJ2-4, with D uncertain. In germline, CDR1 is DFQATT, CDR2 SNEGSKA (reference sequence). The CDR3 contains 12 residues. V was pared by 0 bases and J by 13 bases, with 13 bases between. CDR3 nucleotides: TGCAGTGCTAGAGAGGTCCCGGTTGGGCAGTACTTC. This sequence encodes CSAREVPVGQYF.

This chain uses TRBV6-1 with TRBJ2-5, with 10 bases identical to TRBD2. Looked up from germline, CDR1 is MNHNS and CDR2 is SASEGT. This CDR3 is 14 amino acids long. The V and J ends lost 8 bases and 5 bases, in that order; junction bases with no gene match: 8. CDR3 residues: CASSASGRRETQYF. CDR3 coding DNA: TGTGCCAGCTCGGCTAGCGGGAGAAGGGAGACCCAGTACTTC.

The chain employs TRBV29-1 and TRBJ2-7; 7 positions agree with TRBD2. After removal of 4 bases from V and 7 bases from J, the junction contained 7 bases not matched to a gene. This CDR3 has 12 residues. Germline V gene data show CDR1 as SQVTM and CDR2 as ANQGSEA. CDR3 residues: CSVAFAGEEQYF. CDR3 DNA sequence: TGCAGCGTTGCATTCGCGGGGGAGGAGCAGTACTTC.

The V and J genes are TRBV5-5 and TRBJ2-7; D possibly matches TRBD1 or TRBD2 (5 bases each). The V end lost 4 bases, the J end lost 1 base, and 18 bases lay between the germline ends. The CDR3 loop spans 16 amino acids. Per the germline V gene, CDR1 is SGHKS and CDR2 is YYEKEE (reference sequence). The chain's CDR3 is CASSRDAGTASYEQYF. For the CDR3, the DNA is TGTGCCAGCAGCCGGGATGCCGGGACGGCGTCCTACGAGCAGTACTTC.

The chain combines TRBV10-3 with TRBJ1-5; D may be TRBD1 (5 bases). Looked up from germline, CDR1 is ENHRY and CDR2 is SYGVKD. CDR3 length equals 13 residues. V was pared by 7 bases and J by 7 bases, with 14 bases between. Here the CDR3 reads CAIILKGRQPQHF. DNA for the CDR3: TGTGCCATCATTCTTAAGGGGCGGCAGCCCCAGCATTTT.

This clonotype was seen ten or more times. The chain links TRBV29-1 to TRBJ2-7; 9 bases align to TRBD1. With 3 bases clipped from V and 3 bases from J, the junction kept 6 bases outside the gene matches. The germline V gene encodes CDR1 SQVTM and CDR2 ANQGSEA. The CDR3 sequence is 14 residues long. The CDR3 DNA is TGCAGCGTTGAGGGGAACAGGGGGCACTACGAGCAGTACTTC. Translated: CSVEGNRGHYEQYF.

V gene TRBV10-3 combines with J gene TRBJ1-3; D perhaps matches TRBD1 (5 bases). This CDR3 region has 14 residues. The germline V gene has CDR1 ENHRY and CDR2 SYGVKD. V gave up 10 bases and J gave up 5 bases, with 18 bases separating them. The CDR3 sequence is CATLNAGGRNTIYF. The CDR3 DNA reads as TGTGCCACACTCAACGCGGGGGGGAGAAACACCATATATTTT.

This clonotype was observed at least ten times. The J gene is TRBJ2-3, the V gene TRBV6-5; possible D gene TRBD2, 6 bases. Germline V gene data show CDR1 as MNHEY and CDR2 as SVGAGI. This CDR3 has 16 residues. V was cut by 2 bases and J by 2 bases, with 14 bases left in between. In DNA, the CDR3 is TGTGCCAGCAGTTACAGGCCTAGCGCCCACACAGATACGCAGTATTTT. It translates to CASSYRPSAHTDTQYF.

This clonotype has at least ten counts. The rearrangement links TRBV5-1 to TRBJ1-2; D uncertain. Germline assignment: CDR1 SGHRS and CDR2 YFSETQ. V lost 0 bases and J lost 8, with 14 bases in between. The CDR3 loop spans 14 amino acids. The CDR3 bases are TGCGCCAGCAGCTTGGGTAGGAGTGAACAGGGCTACACCTTC. This sequence encodes CASSLGRSEQGYTF.

This sequence joins TRBV7-2 and TRBJ2-5, with D unclear. The CDR3 contains 13 residues. Deletions cut 0 bases from V and 5 bases from J, with 7 bases between. CDR1 is SGHTA and CDR2 is FQGNSA in the germline V gene. The CDR3: CASSLAHAETQYF. The CDR3 nucleotides read TGTGCCAGCAGCTTAGCGCATGCGGAGACCCAGTACTTC.

This clonotype was seen at least ten times. This chain joins TRBV5-1 and TRBJ2-7, with D maybe TRBD2 (5 bases). V gave up 5 bases and J gave up 2 bases, with 14 bases separating them. The CDR3 covers 14 residues. CDR1 and CDR2 from the germline V gene are SGHRS and YFSETQ. In DNA form, the CDR3 reads TGCGCCAGCAGGAGGCTAGCCCAGACCTACGAGCAGTACTTC. Its translation: CASRRLAQTYEQYF.

This clonotype was observed at least ten times. The chain couples TRBV10-3 to TRBJ2-1, with 12 bases fitting TRBD2. The CDR3 runs 14 residues. Germline V gene lookup returns CDR1 ENHRY and CDR2 SYGVKD. The J segment lost 8 bases and the V segment lost 5 bases, leaving 4 bases of the junction unmatched. CDR3 protein: CAISRLAGVDEQFF. The CDR3, as DNA: TGTGCCATCAGTCGACTAGCGGGAGTAGATGAGCAGTTCTTC.

CDR3 region: CASSYSSQGIGEQYF. The CDR3 bases are TGTGCCAGCAGTTACTCGTCTCAGGGGATCGGCGAGCAGTACTTC. The rearrangement joins TRBV6-5 to TRBJ2-7, with D possibly being TRBD1 (6 bases). The CDR3 loop spans 15 amino acids. Trimming pared 0 bases from V and 6 bases from J, leaving 15 bases between. The germline CDR1 and CDR2 sequences are MNHEY and SVGAGI.

This clonotype was recorded many times. The rearrangement joins TRBV6-1 to TRBJ2-7; a possible D gene is TRBD1 (7 bases). CDR3 length: 16 amino acids. V dropped 6 bases and J dropped 1 base, with 19 bases sitting between them. Germline CDR1 MNHNS, CDR2 SASEGT. CDR3 amino acids: CASRRRGRTGSYEQYF. The DNA for the CDR3 is TGTGCCAGCAGGCGCCGGGGGAGGACAGGATCCTACGAGCAGTACTTC.

This clonotype was observed a few times. The chain is built from TRBV3-1 and TRBJ2-1; 10 bases align to TRBD2. This CDR3 has 14 residues. V lost 2 bases to trimming and J lost 10 bases; unmatched junction nucleotides: 5. Germline V CDR1 and CDR2: LGHDT, YNNKEL (reference sequence). CDR3 in DNA: TGTGCCAGCAGCCAAAGCGGGAGGGCTATCGAGCAGTTCTTC. It specifies CASSQSGRAIEQFF.

This clonotype was counted only a few times. The J gene is TRBJ2-1, the V gene TRBV20-1; TRBD2 matches 9 bases. Trimming cost V 1 base and J 3 bases; bases outside gene matches: 7. Germline CDR1 and CDR2: DFQATT and SNEGSKA (reference sequence). The CDR3 contains 16 residues. The CDR3 spells CSARGRLAENYNEQFF. In DNA, the CDR3 is TGCAGTGCTAGAGGGAGACTAGCGGAGAACTACAATGAGCAGTTCTTC.

This clonotype was recorded at least ten times. The V call is TRBV18, the J call TRBJ2-2; 8 nucleotides agree with TRBD1. The CDR3 loop spans 18 amino acids. The germline CDR1 and CDR2 sequences are KGHSH and LQKENI. The junction had 13 bases not matched to a gene; V was cut back by 2 bases and J by 5 bases. CDR3 protein: CASSPWARGQVRTGELFF. CDR3 bases: TGTGCCAGCTCACCATGGGCCAGGGGGCAAGTTCGGACCGGGGAGCTGTTTTTT.

This clonotype has ten or more counts. V and J are TRBV5-1 and TRBJ1-2; D is uncertain. V was shortened by 2 bases and J by 8 bases, with 13 bases between the two germline ends. The CDR3 totals 13 residues. Germline-derived CDR1 and CDR2 are SGHRS and YFSETQ. The DNA of the CDR3 is TGCGCCAGCAGCTTTAACGGCGTCAGAGGCTACACCTTC. Translated, it gives CASSFNGVRGYTF.

This clonotype was detected a few times. The J gene is TRBJ2-2, the V gene TRBV20-1, with D tentatively TRBD1 (6 bases). The CDR3 covers 12 residues. The V end was cut by 6 bases, the J end by 7 bases, with 12 bases between. Germline V gene data show CDR1 as DFQATT and CDR2 as SNEGSKA (reference sequence). The CDR3 loop is CSAGTGIGELFF. The CDR3 DNA reads TGCAGTGCGGGCACAGGGATCGGGGAGCTGTTTTTT.

In its sample, this clonotype was seen many times. This rearrangement joins TRBV16 to TRBJ2-1; D perhaps matches TRBD2 (6 bases). Germline values: CDR1 KGHSY, CDR2 FQNENV. Trimming cost V 4 bases and J 9 bases, with 13 bases left between them. CDR3 length: 13 amino acids. In DNA form, the CDR3 reads TGTGCCAGCAGCCCCGATGTGGGGGGTGAGCAGTTCTTC. It yields the protein CASSPDVGGEQFF.